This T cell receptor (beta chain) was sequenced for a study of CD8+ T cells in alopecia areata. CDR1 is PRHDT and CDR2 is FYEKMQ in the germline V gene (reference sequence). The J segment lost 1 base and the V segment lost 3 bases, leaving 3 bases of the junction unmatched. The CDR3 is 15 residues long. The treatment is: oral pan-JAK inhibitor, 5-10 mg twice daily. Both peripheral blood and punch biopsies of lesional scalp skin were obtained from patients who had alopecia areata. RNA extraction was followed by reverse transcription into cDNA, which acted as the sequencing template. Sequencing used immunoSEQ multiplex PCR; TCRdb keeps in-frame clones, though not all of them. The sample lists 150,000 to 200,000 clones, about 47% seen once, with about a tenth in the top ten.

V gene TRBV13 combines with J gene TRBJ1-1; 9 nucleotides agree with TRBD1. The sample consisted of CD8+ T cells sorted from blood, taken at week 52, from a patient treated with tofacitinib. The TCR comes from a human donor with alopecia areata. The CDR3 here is CASSFGGQGNTEAFF. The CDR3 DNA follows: TGTGCCAGCAGCTTTGGGGGACAGGGGAACACTGAAGCTTTCTTT.